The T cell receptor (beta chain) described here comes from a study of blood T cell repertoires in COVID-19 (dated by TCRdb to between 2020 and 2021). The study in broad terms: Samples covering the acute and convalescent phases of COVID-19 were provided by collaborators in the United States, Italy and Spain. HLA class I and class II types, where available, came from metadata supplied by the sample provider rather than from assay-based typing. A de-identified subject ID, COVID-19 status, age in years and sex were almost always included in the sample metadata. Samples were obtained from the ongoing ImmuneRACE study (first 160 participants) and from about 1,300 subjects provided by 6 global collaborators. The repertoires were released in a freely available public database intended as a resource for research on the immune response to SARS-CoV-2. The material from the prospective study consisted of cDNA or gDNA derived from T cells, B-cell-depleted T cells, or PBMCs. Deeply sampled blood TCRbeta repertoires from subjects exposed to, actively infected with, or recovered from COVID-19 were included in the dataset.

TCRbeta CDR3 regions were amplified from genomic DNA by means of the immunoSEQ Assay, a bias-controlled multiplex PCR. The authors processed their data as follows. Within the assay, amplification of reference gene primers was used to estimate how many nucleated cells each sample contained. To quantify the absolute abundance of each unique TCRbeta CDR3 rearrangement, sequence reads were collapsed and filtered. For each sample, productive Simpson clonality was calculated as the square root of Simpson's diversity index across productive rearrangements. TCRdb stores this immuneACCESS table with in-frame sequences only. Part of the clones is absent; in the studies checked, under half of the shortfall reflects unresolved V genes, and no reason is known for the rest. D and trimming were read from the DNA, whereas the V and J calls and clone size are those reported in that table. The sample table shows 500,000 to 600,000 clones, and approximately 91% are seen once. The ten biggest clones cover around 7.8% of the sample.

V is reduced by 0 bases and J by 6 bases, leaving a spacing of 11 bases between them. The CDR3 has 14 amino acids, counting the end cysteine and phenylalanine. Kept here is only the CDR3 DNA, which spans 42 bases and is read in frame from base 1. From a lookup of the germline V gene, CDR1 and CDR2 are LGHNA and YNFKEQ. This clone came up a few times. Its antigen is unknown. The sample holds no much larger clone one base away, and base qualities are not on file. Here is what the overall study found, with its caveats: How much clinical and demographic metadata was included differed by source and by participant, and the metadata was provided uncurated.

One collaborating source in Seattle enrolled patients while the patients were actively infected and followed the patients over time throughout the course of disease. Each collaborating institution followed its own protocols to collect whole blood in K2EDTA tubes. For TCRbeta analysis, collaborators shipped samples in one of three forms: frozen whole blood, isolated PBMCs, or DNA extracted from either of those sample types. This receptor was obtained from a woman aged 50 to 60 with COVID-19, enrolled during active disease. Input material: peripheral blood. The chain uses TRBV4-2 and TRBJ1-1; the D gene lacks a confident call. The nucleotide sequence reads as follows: TGTGCCAGCAGCCAAGATCAAGCCTCGCCTGAAGCTTTCTTT. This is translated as CASSQDQASPEAFF.